These T cell receptor beta chains were read from a single sample in a study of blood T cell repertoires in COVID-19. TCRdb keeps only in-frame clones here, not all; method: immunoSEQ multiplex PCR. In the table there are about 150,000 clones, about 80% of which are singletons. Material: peripheral blood. Receptor source: a man aged 55-75 years with acute or convalescent COVID-19. Each CDR3 is given with its conserved first and last residue. A D gene is named only where the DNA matches it firmly. Size is stated for part of the rows, as once, few or many counts, or as a class when the clone is expanded.

DNA,CDR3,D,size,J,V
TGTGCCAGCAGCATGACACAGGGGCCCTCCTACGAGCAGTACTTC,CASSMTQGPSYEQYF,TRBD1,-,TRBJ2-7,TRBV9
TGTGCCAGCAGCTTAGCGGGGCAGGATCATCAGCCCCAGCATTTT,CASSLAGQDHQPQHF,-,-,TRBJ1-5,TRBV7-8
TGCAGCGTTGATAGGACAGGATTGGGCGAAAAACTGTTTTTT,CSVDRTGLGEKLFF,TRBD1,once,TRBJ1-4,TRBV29-1
TGCAGCGTTGAAGGGCTCGCCAGTAGCACAGATACGCAGTATTTT,CSVEGLASSTDTQYF,-,-,TRBJ2-3,TRBV29-1
TGTGCCAGCAGTTTACAGTCGGGACAGGGAGGGGAGCAGTACTTC,CASSLQSGQGGEQYF,TRBD1,-,TRBJ2-7,TRBV28
TGTGCCAGCAGCGGCACAGGGGGCGCTGGGGCCAACGTCCTGACTTTC,CASSGTGGAGANVLTF,TRBD1,once,TRBJ2-6,TRBV7-2
TGCGCCAGCAGTCAATCTTGGGGGGACAGGGGATTCGATACGCAGTATTTT,CASSQSWGDRGFDTQYF,TRBD1,-,TRBJ2-3,TRBV23-1
TGTGCCAGCAGTTACCGCGGGGGGACAGAAAGGCAGTACTTC,CASSYRGGTERQYF,-,-,TRBJ2-7,TRBV6-5
TGTGCCATCAGGGAGGGGGGGGCTGAAAAACTGTTTTTT,CAIREGGAEKLFF,-,few,TRBJ1-4,TRBV10-3
TGTGCCAGCAGCTACTCAGGGGTTGAAGCTTTCTTT,CASSYSGVEAFF,-,once,TRBJ1-1,TRBV6-6
TGTGCCAGCAGTGACTCATTTAGGGACAGATGCACCATATATTTT,CASSDSFRDRCTIYF,TRBD1,-,TRBJ1-3,TRBV6-4
TGTGCCAGCAGCCACGGACTAGCGGGGGGCACAGATACGCAGTATTTT,CASSHGLAGGTDTQYF,TRBD2,once,TRBJ2-3,TRBV3-1/TRBV3-2
TGTGCCAGCAGCCAAGAGGGGGCGGGCGGCTACACCTTC,CASSQEGAGGYTF,-,-,TRBJ1-2,TRBV4-2
TGTGCCAGTAGTATAGTCCGGGGCTATGGCTACACCTTC,CASSIVRGYGYTF,-,few,TRBJ1-2,TRBV19
TGTGCCAGCAGCGTAGCACTAGCAGATACGCAGTATTTT,CASSVALADTQYF,-,-,TRBJ2-3,TRBV9
TGTGCCAGCAGTTTTCAGGGGGCGCGGACGGGCTACGAGCAGTACTTC,CASSFQGARTGYEQYF,TRBD1,-,TRBJ2-7,TRBV28
TGTGCCAGCAGCCAGGGGACTAGCGGTCTCCAAGAGACCCAGTACTTC,CASSQGTSGLQETQYF,TRBD2,few,TRBJ2-5,TRBV4-2
TGTGCCAGCAGCCGAGGACAGAACACTGAAGCTTTCTTT,CASSRGQNTEAFF,-,-,TRBJ1-1,TRBV7-3
TGTGCCAGCAGTGGGACTAGCGGGGCCTACAATGAGCAGTTCTTC,CASSGTSGAYNEQFF,TRBD2,-,TRBJ2-1,TRBV2
TGTGCCACCAGTGACCCCCCTCGGGATACGCAGTATTTT,CATSDPPRDTQYF,-,-,TRBJ2-3,TRBV24-1
TGTGCCAGCAGTCCCTCGCAGGGATTCCGCGAGCAGTACTTC,CASSPSQGFREQYF,-,-,TRBJ2-7,TRBV6-5
TGTGCCAGCAGCTTAGACAGGATTGGTATCACAGATACGCAGTATTTT,CASSLDRIGITDTQYF,-,-,TRBJ2-3,TRBV11-2
TGTGCCAGCAGTGAAGCGTGGACAGGGGCCGCGTGGAACGAAAAACTGTTTTTT,CASSEAWTGAAWNEKLFF,TRBD1,-,TRBJ1-4,TRBV6-1
TGTGCCATCAGTGACCTCACACAGGGGAACGGCTACACCTTC,CAISDLTQGNGYTF,TRBD1,-,TRBJ1-2,TRBV10-3
TGTGCCAGCAGTGAAGCGGACAGTAGAAGCAATCAGCCCCAGCATTTT,CASSEADSRSNQPQHF,-,-,TRBJ1-5,TRBV6-1
TGCGCCAGCAGCTTGGCCCCGGAGGGAGCGCGGGCCACCGGGGAGCTGTTTTTT,CASSLAPEGARATGELFF,-,-,TRBJ2-2,TRBV5-1
TGTGCCTGGAGTTCGGGACAAAATGGAATGGAAAAACTGTTTTTT,CAWSSGQNGMEKLFF,-,few,TRBJ1-4,TRBV30
TGCGCCAGCAGCCGGGAGCCGGGGAACACTGAAGCTTTCTTT,CASSREPGNTEAFF,-,-,TRBJ1-1,TRBV4-1
TGTGCCAGCAGTTTAGCAGGGTCGATTTCCTACGAGCAGTACTTC,CASSLAGSISYEQYF,-,once,TRBJ2-7,TRBV27
TGTGCCAGCAGCACAAACGACGGGTTGGCTGGAAACACCATATATTTT,CASSTNDGLAGNTIYF,-,few,TRBJ1-3,TRBV5-5
TGCGCCAGCAGCTTTAGCGGGGGGCTTCTCACAGATACGCAGTATTTT,CASSFSGGLLTDTQYF,TRBD2,-,TRBJ2-3,TRBV5-1
TGTGCCAGCAGCTTATATGCGGCCTTGAATGAGCAGTTCTTC,CASSLYAALNEQFF,-,-,TRBJ2-1,TRBV5-5
TGTGCCAGCAGTCACGGGACTAGGGTCATCAATGAGCAGTTCTTC,CASSHGTRVINEQFF,TRBD2,-,TRBJ2-1,TRBV6-2/TRBV6-3
TGCGCCAGCAGCCTACGGACTAGCGGGGGGGCCTTGGGCGAGCAGTACTTC,CASSLRTSGGALGEQYF,TRBD2,-,TRBJ2-7,TRBV4-1
TGTGCCTCGGGACTTCGGGCGAATGAGCAGTTCTTC,CASGLRANEQFF,-,-,TRBJ2-1,TRBV19
TGTGCCAGCAGAGCGGTGGGGAAAAATTCACCCCTCCACTTT,CASRAVGKNSPLHF,-,-,TRBJ1-6,TRBV27